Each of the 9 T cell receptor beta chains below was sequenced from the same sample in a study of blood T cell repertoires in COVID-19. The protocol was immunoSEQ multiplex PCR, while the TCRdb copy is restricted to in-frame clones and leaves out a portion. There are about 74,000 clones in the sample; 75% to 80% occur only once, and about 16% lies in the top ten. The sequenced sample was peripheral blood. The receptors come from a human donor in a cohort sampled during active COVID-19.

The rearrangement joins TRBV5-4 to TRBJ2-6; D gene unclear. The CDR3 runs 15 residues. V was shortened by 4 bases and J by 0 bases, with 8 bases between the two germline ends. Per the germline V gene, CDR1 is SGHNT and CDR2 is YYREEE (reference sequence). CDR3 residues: CASSDISSGANVLTF. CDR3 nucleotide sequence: TGTGCCAGCAGCGACATATCCTCTGGGGCCAACGTCCTGACTTTC.

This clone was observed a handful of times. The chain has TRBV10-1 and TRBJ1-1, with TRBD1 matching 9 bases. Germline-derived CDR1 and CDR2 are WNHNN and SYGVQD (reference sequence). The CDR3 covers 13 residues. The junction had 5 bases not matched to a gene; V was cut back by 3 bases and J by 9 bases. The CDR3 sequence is CASSEGGTGKAFF. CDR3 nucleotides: TGCGCCAGCAGTGAAGGCGGGACAGGGAAAGCTTTCTTT.

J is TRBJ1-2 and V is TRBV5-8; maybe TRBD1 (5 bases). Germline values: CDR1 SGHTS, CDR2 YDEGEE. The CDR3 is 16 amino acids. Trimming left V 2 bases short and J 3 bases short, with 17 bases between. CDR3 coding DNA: TGTGCCAGCAGCTTTTATGGATCAGGGTGGGACTATGGCTACACCTTC. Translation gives CASSFYGSGWDYGYTF.

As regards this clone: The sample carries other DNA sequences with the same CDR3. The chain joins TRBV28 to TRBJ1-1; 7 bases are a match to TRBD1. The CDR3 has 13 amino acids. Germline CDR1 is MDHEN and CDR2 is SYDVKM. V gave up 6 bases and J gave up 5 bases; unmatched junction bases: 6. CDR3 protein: CASSLPGGTEAFF. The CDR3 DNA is TGTGCCAGCAGCCTTCCAGGGGGAACTGAAGCTTTCTTT.

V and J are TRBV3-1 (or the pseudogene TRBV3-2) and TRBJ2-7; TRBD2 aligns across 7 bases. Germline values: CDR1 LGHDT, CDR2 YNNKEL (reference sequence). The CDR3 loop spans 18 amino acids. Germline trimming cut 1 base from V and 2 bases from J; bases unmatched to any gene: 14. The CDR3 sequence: CASSQVGGSGDFAYEQYF. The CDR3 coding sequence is TGTGCCAGCAGCCAAGTCGGCGGGAGCGGTGACTTTGCCTACGAGCAGTACTTC.

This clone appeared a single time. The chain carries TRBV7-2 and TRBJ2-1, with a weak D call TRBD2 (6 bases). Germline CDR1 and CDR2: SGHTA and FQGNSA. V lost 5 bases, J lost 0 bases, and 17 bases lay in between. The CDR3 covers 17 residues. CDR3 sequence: CASSISSAGGSYNEQFF. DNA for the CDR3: TGTGCCAGCAGCATCTCTAGCGCCGGGGGCTCCTACAATGAGCAGTTCTTC.

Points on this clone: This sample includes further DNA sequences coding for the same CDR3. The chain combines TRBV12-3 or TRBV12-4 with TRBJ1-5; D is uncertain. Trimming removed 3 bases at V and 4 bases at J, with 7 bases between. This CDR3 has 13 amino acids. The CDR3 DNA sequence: TGTGCCAGCAGTTTTTCGGGGAATCAGCCCCAGCATTTT. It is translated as CASSFSGNQPQHF.

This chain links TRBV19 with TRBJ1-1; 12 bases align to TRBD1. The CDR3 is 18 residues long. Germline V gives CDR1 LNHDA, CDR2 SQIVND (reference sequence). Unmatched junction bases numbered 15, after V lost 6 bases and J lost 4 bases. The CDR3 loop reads CASSPRLGTGGGSTEAFF. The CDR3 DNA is TGTGCCAGTAGCCCACGTCTAGGGACAGGGGGCGGGAGCACTGAAGCTTTCTTT.

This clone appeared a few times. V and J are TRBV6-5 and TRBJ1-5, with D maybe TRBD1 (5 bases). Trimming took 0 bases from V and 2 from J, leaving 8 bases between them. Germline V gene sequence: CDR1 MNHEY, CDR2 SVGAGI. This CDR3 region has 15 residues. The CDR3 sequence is CASSYSIGGNQPQHF. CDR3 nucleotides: TGTGCCAGCAGTTACTCGATAGGGGGCAATCAGCCCCAGCATTTT.